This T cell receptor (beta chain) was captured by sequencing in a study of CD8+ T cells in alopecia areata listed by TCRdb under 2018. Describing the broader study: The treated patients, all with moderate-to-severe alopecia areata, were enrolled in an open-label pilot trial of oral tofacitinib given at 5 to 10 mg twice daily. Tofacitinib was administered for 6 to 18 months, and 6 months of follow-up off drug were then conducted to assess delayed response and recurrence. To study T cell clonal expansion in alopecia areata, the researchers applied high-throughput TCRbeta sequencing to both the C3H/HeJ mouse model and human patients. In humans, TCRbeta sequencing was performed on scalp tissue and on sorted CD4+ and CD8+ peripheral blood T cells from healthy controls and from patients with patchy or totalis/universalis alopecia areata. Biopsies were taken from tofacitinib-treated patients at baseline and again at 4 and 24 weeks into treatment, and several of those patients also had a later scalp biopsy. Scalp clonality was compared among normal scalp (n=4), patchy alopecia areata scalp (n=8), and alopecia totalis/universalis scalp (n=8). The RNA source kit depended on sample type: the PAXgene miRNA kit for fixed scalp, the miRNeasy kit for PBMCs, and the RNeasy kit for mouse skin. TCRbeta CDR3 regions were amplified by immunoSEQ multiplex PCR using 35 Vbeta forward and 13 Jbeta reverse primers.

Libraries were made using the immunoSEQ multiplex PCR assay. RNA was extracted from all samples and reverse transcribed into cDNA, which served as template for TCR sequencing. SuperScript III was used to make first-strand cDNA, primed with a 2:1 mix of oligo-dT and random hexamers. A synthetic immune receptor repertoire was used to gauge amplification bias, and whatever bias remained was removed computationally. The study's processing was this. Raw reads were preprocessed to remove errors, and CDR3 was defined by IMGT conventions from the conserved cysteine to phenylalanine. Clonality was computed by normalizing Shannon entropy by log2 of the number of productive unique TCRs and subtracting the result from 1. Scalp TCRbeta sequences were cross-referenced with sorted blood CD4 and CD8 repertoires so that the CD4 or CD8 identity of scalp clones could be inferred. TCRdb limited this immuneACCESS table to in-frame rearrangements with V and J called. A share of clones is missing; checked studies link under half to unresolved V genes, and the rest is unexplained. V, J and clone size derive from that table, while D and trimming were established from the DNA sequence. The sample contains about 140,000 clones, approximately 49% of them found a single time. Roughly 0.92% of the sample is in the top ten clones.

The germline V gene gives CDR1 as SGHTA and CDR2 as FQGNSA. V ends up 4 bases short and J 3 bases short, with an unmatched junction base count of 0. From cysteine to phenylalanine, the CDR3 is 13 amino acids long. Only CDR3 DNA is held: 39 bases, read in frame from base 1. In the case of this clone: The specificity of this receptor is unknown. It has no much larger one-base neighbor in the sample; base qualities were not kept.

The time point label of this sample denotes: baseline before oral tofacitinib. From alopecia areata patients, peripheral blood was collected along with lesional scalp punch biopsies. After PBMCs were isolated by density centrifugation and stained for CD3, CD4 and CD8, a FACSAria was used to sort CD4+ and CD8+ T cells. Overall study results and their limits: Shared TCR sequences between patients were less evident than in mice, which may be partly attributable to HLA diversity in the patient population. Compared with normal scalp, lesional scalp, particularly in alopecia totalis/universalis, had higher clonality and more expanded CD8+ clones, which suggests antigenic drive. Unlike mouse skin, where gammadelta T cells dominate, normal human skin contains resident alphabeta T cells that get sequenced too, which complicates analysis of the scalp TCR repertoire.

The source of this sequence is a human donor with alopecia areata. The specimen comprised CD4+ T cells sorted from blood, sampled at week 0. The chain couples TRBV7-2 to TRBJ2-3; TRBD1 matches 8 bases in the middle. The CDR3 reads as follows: CASSYRGTDTQYF. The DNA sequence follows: TGTGCCAGCAGCTACAGGGGGACAGATACGCAGTATTTT.